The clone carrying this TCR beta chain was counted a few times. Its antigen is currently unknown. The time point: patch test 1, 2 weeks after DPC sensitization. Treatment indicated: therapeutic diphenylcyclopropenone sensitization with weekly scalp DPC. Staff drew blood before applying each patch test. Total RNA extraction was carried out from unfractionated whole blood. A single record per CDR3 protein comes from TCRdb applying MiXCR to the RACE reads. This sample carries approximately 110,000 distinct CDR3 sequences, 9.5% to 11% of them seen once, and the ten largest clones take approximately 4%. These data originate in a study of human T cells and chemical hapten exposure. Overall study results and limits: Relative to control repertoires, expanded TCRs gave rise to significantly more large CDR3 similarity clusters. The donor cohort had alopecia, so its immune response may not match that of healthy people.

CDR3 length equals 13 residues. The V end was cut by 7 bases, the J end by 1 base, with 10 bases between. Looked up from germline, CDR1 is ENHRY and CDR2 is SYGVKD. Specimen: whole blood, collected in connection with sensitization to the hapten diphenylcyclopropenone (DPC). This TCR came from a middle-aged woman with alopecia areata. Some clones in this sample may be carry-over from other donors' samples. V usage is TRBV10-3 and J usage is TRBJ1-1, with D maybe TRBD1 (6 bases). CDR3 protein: CAITGQQNTEAFF. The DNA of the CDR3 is TGTGCCATCACCGGACAGCAGAACACTGAAGCTTTCTTT.